These T cell receptor beta chains were read from a single sample in a study of T-cell reconstitution after alpha-beta-depleted transplantation in children. Using its own MiXCR run on the PCR reads, TCRdb lists one record per CDR3 protein. The sample carries around 200,000 distinct CDR3 sequences, more than 6.5% recorded once. The sequencing used PBMCs from the stem cell graft donor, collected from the stem cell graft. The receptors shown here come from a human donor who donated a stem cell graft to a child with Wiskott-Aldrich syndrome. Each CDR3 is given with its conserved first and last residue. A D gene is named only where the DNA matches it firmly. Size tells how often a clone was seen (once, few, many) or the class of an expanded clone, and some rows leave it out.

D	size	V	J	DNA	CDR3
NA	many	TRBV27	TRBJ2-7	TGTGCCAGCAGACGACAGGAGGACGAGCAGTACTTC	CASRRQEDEQYF
NA	few	TRBV27	TRBJ2-2	TGTGCCAGCACCCGGGTGCCGGCCACCGGGGAGCTGTTTTTT	CASTRVPATGELFF
TRBD1	many	TRBV20-1	TRBJ1-5	TGCAGTGCTCCCGGGACAGGGTCCAATCAGCCCCAGCATTTT	CSAPGTGSNQPQHF
TRBD1	many	TRBV12-3/TRBV12-4	TRBJ2-2	TGTGCCAGCAGAAGGGGACAGGGGAACACCGGGGAGCTGTTTTTT	CASRRGQGNTGELFF
NA	many	TRBV4-1	TRBJ2-7	TGCGCCAGCAGCCAAGATGGGAGCCCGTGGACCTACGAGCAGTACTTC	CASSQDGSPWTYEQYF
NA	many	TRBV30	TRBJ1-2	TGTGCCCACCAGACCGTAATGGGCTATGGCTACACCTTC	CAHQTVMGYGYTF
TRBD2	once	TRBV10-1	TRBJ2-6	TGCGCCAGCAGTGAGTCGACTAGCGGGCACTCTGGGGCCAACGTCCTGACTTTC	CASSESTSGHSGANVLTF
NA	many	TRBV3-1	TRBJ2-1	TGTGCTACTGCAAGCTCCTACAATGAGCAGTTCTTC	CATASSYNEQFF
NA	many	TRBV7-9	TRBJ2-2	TGTGCCAGCAGCCCCGGTCGAGGCACCGGGTACACCGGGGAGCTGTTTTTT	CASSPGRGTGYTGELFF
NA	many	TRBV5-1	TRBJ2-1	TGCGCCAGCAGCGGGGATAATGAGCAGTTCTTC	CASSGDNEQFF
NA	NA	TRBV7-2	TRBJ1-6	TGTGCCAGCAGCTTAGTCAATTCACCCCTCCACTTT	CASSLVNSPLHF
NA	NA	TRBV7-9	TRBJ1-2	TGTGCCAGCAGCCGAGGTATGCAGGCCCAGGTTGGCTACACCTTC	CASSRGMQAQVGYTF
TRBD1	few	TRBV5-5	TRBJ2-7	TGTGCCAGCAGCTTGTGGGTTGGGACAGGCTACGAGCAGTACTTC	CASSLWVGTGYEQYF
TRBD1	many	TRBV5-1	TRBJ2-6	TGCGCCAGCAGCTTAAACCCGAGACAGGGGGCCTCTGGGGCCAACGTCCTGACTTTC	CASSLNPRQGASGANVLTF
NA	NA	TRBV5-1	TRBJ2-1	TGCGCCAGCAGCTGGAGACAAAACTCCTACAATGAGCAGTTCTTC	CASSWRQNSYNEQFF
NA	few	TRBV20-1	TRBJ2-1	TGCAGTGCACCTCAACCTCGGGGGCTCTCCCACAATGAGCAGTTCTTC	CSAPQPRGLSHNEQFF
TRBD2	many	TRBV12-3/TRBV12-4	TRBJ2-1	TGTGCCAGCAGCATACTAGCGGGGGATGAGCAGTTCTTC	CASSILAGDEQFF
NA	many	TRBV28	TRBJ1-2	TGTGCCAGCAGTCCCCGAGGGGTAGGGGGCTACACCTTC	CASSPRGVGGYTF
NA	many	TRBV24-1	TRBJ2-1	TGTGCCACCAGTGATACATACAGCAGGGTGGATAATGAGCAGTTCTTC	CATSDTYSRVDNEQFF
TRBD1	many	TRBV20-1	TRBJ2-1	TGCAGTGCTAGAGATCGGACAGGGCTCAATGAGCAGTTCTTC	CSARDRTGLNEQFF
TRBD1	many	TRBV30	TRBJ1-2	TGTGCCTGGGGCGGACAGGCGATCTATGGCTACACCTTC	CAWGGQAIYGYTF
TRBD2	many	TRBV6-6	TRBJ2-3	TGTGCCAGCCGAGGCGGGGGGGCAGATACGCAGTATTTT	CASRGGGADTQYF
TRBD2	many	TRBV24-1	TRBJ2-5	TGTGCCACCAGTTCTAGCGGGAGGGACCTTCGGACCCAGTACTTC	CATSSSGRDLRTQYF
TRBD1	NA	TRBV5-1	TRBJ1-1	TGCGCCAGCAGCTTGGCCCCCCAGGGGGCGGTCACTGAAGCTTTCTTT	CASSLAPQGAVTEAFF
NA	NA	TRBV12-3/TRBV12-4	TRBJ1-4	TGTGCCAGCAGTTTAACCTTAAATGAAAAACTGTTTTTT	CASSLTLNEKLFF
TRBD1	many	TRBV5-1	TRBJ2-7	TGCGCCAGCAGCTTGGAGACAGGGTTATCCTACGAGCAGTACTTC	CASSLETGLSYEQYF
TRBD1	few	TRBV12-3/TRBV12-4	TRBJ2-6	TGTGCCAGCACCCTAATAGTCGGACAGGGGGCTTCTGGGGCCAACGTCCTGACTTTC	CASTLIVGQGASGANVLTF
NA	many	TRBV12-3/TRBV12-4	TRBJ1-2	TGTGCCAGCAGTTTATGGGAGTATGGCTACACCTTC	CASSLWEYGYTF
NA	many	TRBV9	TRBJ2-5	TGTGCCAGCAGCAAGAGCGGGCAAGAGACCCAGTACTTC	CASSKSGQETQYF
TRBD2	many	TRBV20-1	TRBJ2-1	TGCAGTGCTAGTTCTAGCGGGAGAAACAATGAGCAGTTCTTC	CSASSSGRNNEQFF
TRBD1	NA	TRBV18	TRBJ1-1	TGTGCCAGCTCACCAGAAGGCCAGGGGGTAACGGCTTTCTTT	CASSPEGQGVTAFF
NA	many	TRBV29-1	TRBJ2-1	TGCAGCGTTGAAGGATTCCACCCGATCCAAAATGAGCAGTTCTTC	CSVEGFHPIQNEQFF
NA	many	TRBV12-3/TRBV12-4	TRBJ2-5	TGTGCCAGCAGGACTCGGGAGCAAGAGACCCAGTACTTC	CASRTREQETQYF
NA	many	TRBV11-2	TRBJ1-2	TGTGCCAGCAGCCAATTTAACTATGGCTACACCTTC	CASSQFNYGYTF
TRBD2	many	TRBV6-5	TRBJ2-1	TGTGCCAGCAGTTGGACTAGCGGGAGGCAGGGGGAGCAGTTCTTC	CASSWTSGRQGEQFF
TRBD1	many	TRBV15	TRBJ2-3	TGTGCCACCAGCTTGACAGGGGGCGCAGATACGCAGTATTTT	CATSLTGGADTQYF
TRBD2	many	TRBV13	TRBJ2-1	TGTGCCAGCAGCTTAATGCGGGAGGTTGGGGGTAATGAGCAGTTCTTC	CASSLMREVGGNEQFF
NA	many	TRBV6-6	TRBJ1-1	TGTGCCAGCAGTTACGGCATTGGGAGGGGGGGTACTGAAGCTTTCTTT	CASSYGIGRGGTEAFF
TRBD1	many	TRBV12-3/TRBV12-4	TRBJ2-1	TGTGCCAGCAGCCTGGACAGGGGACATGAGCAGTTCTTC	CASSLDRGHEQFF
NA	many	TRBV25-1	TRBJ2-1	TGTGCCAGCAGTCCCGACAGTCAACCCTACAATGAGCAGTTCTTC	CASSPDSQPYNEQFF
NA	few	TRBV20-1	TRBJ2-7	TGCAGTGCTCGAAGGCTGTATGTCCCTACCACCGGCCAGTACTTC	CSARRLYVPTTGQYF
NA	NA	TRBV29-1	TRBJ2-3	TGCAGCGCTGACAGAACAGATACGCAGTATTTT	CSADRTDTQYF
NA	many	TRBV5-1	TRBJ2-2	TGCGCCAGCAGCCCACCCTCGGCGGGGAACACCGGGGAGCTGTTTTTT	CASSPPSAGNTGELFF
NA	many	TRBV20-1	TRBJ1-1	TGCAGTGCCGGCCCGGGATCGGACACTGAAGCTTTCTTT	CSAGPGSDTEAFF
NA	many	TRBV12-3/TRBV12-4	TRBJ2-1	TGTGCCAGCAGTTTATTGGGTGGTAAGTTCTTC	CASSLLGGKFF
TRBD1	NA	TRBV6-6	TRBJ1-1	TGTGCCAGCAGTTACGGACAGGGAGCTTTCTTT	CASSYGQGAFF